The text below deals with one TCR beta chain. Antigen specificity is unknown. This sample is drawn from a study of shared clonotypes between healthy human individuals. Study details: There were three CD4 naive, three CD4 memory, two CD8 naive and one CD8 memory plates per donor. Study-wide points: The small donor group covered limited genetic and exposure diversity.

The data were produced by immunoSEQ multiplex PCR, yet TCRdb's version contains in-frame clones alone and is incomplete. The data show roughly 2.4 million clones, roughly 95% seen once. V was shortened by 8 bases and J by 0 bases, with 11 bases between the two germline ends. Germline assignment: CDR1 MNHEY and CDR2 SVGAGI. The CDR3 spans 14 residues. This chain joins TRBV6-5 and TRBJ1-3; perhaps TRBD1 as D (6 bases). The sequenced sample was naive CD4+ T cells sorted from blood. Specified subset: CD45RA+ positively selected. The sequence derives from a man aged 18 to 30 in good health. CDR3 amino acids: CASQGSSSGNTIYF. The CDR3 coding sequence is TGTGCCAGCCAGGGGTCGAGCTCTGGAAACACCATATATTTT.